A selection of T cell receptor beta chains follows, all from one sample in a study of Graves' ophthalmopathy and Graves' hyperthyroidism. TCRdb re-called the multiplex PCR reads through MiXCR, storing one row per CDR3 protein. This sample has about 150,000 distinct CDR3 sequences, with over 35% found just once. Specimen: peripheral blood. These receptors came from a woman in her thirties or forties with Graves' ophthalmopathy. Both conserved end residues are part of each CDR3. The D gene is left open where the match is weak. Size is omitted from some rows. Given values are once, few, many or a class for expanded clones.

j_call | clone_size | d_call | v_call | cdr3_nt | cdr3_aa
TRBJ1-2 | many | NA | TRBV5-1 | TGCGCCAGCAGCTTGGAGGAGCCTAACTATGGCTACACCTTC | CASSLEEPNYGYTF
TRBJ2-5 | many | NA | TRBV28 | TGTGCCAGCAATGGTCAAGAGACCCAGTACTTC | CASNGQETQYF
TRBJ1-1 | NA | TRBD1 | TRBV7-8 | TGTGCCAGCAGCTATCCACAGGGGAGCACTGAAGCTTTCTTT | CASSYPQGSTEAFF
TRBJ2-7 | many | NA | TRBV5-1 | TGCGCCAGCAGCCTCGGGGTCCACGAGCAGTACTTC | CASSLGVHEQYF
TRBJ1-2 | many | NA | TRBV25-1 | TGTGCCAGCAGTGACCCTGGCGGGGGCAACTATGGCTACACCTTC | CASSDPGGGNYGYTF
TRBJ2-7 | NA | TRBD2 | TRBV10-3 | TGTGCCACCGGCCGGGGAGGGGCCTTCTCCCACGAGCAGTACTTC | CATGRGGAFSHEQYF
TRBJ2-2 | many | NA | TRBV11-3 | TGTGCCAGCAGCTTGCCGGGGGCCGGGGAGCTGTTTTTT | CASSLPGAGELFF
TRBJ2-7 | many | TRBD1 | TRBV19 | TGTGCCAGTAGGCGCGGGACAGGGGACTACGAGCAGTACTTC | CASRRGTGDYEQYF
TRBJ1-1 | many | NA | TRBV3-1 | TGTGCCAGCAGCCAGCCCACGGTGGGCACTGAAGCTTTCTTT | CASSQPTVGTEAFF
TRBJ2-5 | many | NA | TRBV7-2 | TGTGCCAGCAGCCCAGCACAGGGTTCTGGAGAGACCCAGTACTTC | CASSPAQGSGETQYF
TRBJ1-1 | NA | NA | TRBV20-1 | TGCAGTGCTCCAAACAGGGAATCCGAAGCTTTCTTT | CSAPNRESEAFF
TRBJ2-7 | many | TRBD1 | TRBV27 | TGTGCCAGCAGTCCTCGGACAGGGATGAACGAGCAGTACTTC | CASSPRTGMNEQYF
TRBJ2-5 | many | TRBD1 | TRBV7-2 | TGTGCCAGCAGCTTCACCGGGACAGGGGTCGGGACCCAGTACTTC | CASSFTGTGVGTQYF
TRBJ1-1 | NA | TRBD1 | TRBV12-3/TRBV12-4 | TGTGCCAGCAGCAGGACAGGCGTAGCTTTCTTT | CASSRTGVAFF
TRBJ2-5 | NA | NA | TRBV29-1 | TGCAGCGGCCGGGACACCTTGAGGGAGACCCAGTACTTC | CSGRDTLRETQYF
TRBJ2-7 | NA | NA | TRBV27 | TGTGCCAGCAGTTTAACGAAAGCGGACGAGCAGTACTTC | CASSLTKADEQYF
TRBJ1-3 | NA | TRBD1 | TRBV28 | TGTGCCAGCCAAGACCGGGACAGGGAGGAAAACACCATATATTTT | CASQDRDREENTIYF
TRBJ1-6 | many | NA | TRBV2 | TGTGCCAGCAGTGAAGATGTCAGGGCCCTTCGGACCCTCCACTTT | CASSEDVRALRTLHF
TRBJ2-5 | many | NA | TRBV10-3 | TGTGCCATCAGTGAGTCCTGGGAGACCCAGTACTTC | CAISESWETQYF
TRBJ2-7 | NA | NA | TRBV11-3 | TGTGCCAGCAGCTTAGGGTCAGGGGACGAGCAGTACTTC | CASSLGSGDEQYF
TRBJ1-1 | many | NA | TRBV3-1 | TGTGCCAGCAGCCATGATTCTGAAGCTTTCTTT | CASSHDSEAFF
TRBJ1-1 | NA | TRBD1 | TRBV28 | TGTGCCAGCAGTTTAGGGGACAGGGGTTGGGGCACTGAAGCTTTCTTT | CASSLGDRGWGTEAFF
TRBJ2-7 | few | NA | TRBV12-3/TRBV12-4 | TGTGCCAGCAGCATAACGGTCTACGAGCAGTACTTC | CASSITVYEQYF
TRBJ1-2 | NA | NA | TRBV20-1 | TGCAGTGCTAGGGCACAGTCGGCCTATGGCTACACCTTC | CSARAQSAYGYTF
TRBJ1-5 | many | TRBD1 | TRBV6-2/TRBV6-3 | TGTGCCAGCAGTTCCCACAGGGGATTAGGGCAGCCCCAGCATTTT | CASSSHRGLGQPQHF
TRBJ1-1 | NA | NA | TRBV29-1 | TGCAGCGTTGATCAACAGCGGAACACTGAAGCTTTCTTT | CSVDQQRNTEAFF
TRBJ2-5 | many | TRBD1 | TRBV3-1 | TGTGCCAGCAGCCAAAGACATGACAGGGTCGGGGAGACCCAGTACTTC | CASSQRHDRVGETQYF
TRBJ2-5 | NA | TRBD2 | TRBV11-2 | TGTGCCAGCAGCTTATACCCCCTAGCGGGAGGTGAGACCCAGTACTTC | CASSLYPLAGGETQYF
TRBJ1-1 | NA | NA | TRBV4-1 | TGCGCCAGCAGCCCCAGGCGGGTTCCCACTGAAGCTTTCTTT | CASSPRRVPTEAFF